A selection of T cell receptor beta chains follows, all from one sample in a study of blood T cell repertoires in COVID-19. Some clones are missing from TCRdb's copy, which holds only in-frame ones; the method was immunoSEQ multiplex PCR. The sample lists 200,000 to 250,000 clones; about four fifths were seen once. Specimen: PBMCs or T cells enriched from blood (not recorded which). These receptors all stem from a man aged 55-75 years who had recovered from COVID-19. CDR3s include the opening cysteine and the closing phenylalanine or tryptophan.

j_call,cdr3_length,v_call,cdr3_aa
TRBJ2-1,15,TRBV5-4,CASSLASGGRDEQFF
TRBJ2-3,15,TRBV4-3,CASSQDRSGADTQYF
TRBJ2-7,13,TRBV23-1,CASSLRDTYEQYF
TRBJ2-7,14,TRBV3-1/TRBV3-2,CASSQVTDYYEQYF
TRBJ1-5,15,TRBV7-8,CASTPGGTGAQPQHF
TRBJ1-6,16,TRBV3-1/TRBV3-2,CASSHPTGQGVSPLHF
TRBJ1-1,16,TRBV4-3,CASSQGTGLSNTEAFF
TRBJ2-7,13,TRBV7-2,CASRDRYGGEQYF
TRBJ2-2,16,TRBV2,CASSEGQGANTGELFF
TRBJ2-1,13,TRBV24-1,CATSDRRVSEQFF
TRBJ2-5,14,TRBV30,CAWSWSGGQETQYF
TRBJ2-7,15,TRBV19,CASSPRGTATYEQYF
TRBJ2-2,13,TRBV3-1/TRBV3-2,CASSQAGTGELFF
TRBJ1-1,16,TRBV6-1,CASSGPNRGAQTEAFF
TRBJ1-5,12,TRBV19,CASSIVNQPQHF
TRBJ2-5,12,TRBV20-1,CSASTGGETQYF
TRBJ1-6,13,TRBV10-3,CAISPDRDSPLHF
TRBJ2-7,11,TRBV6-5,CASGALSVQYF
TRBJ1-1,12,TRBV12-3/TRBV12-4,CASSPGLTEAFF
TRBJ2-5,13,TRBV30,CAWSREGRETQYF
TRBJ1-4,15,TRBV7-9,CASSFQQPTNEKLFF
TRBJ1-1,17,TRBV18,CASSPLDRGIRNTEAFF
TRBJ1-2,14,TRBV7-2,CASSYYETNYGYTF
TRBJ2-3,12,TRBV12-3/TRBV12-4,CASSLITSGRNF
TRBJ2-3,15,TRBV18,CASSQERGGTDTQYF
TRBJ1-2,14,TRBV30,CAWRRTGGDYGYTF
TRBJ1-2,17,TRBV5-5,CASSLVQPPGANYGYTF
TRBJ1-4,12,TRBV7-9,CASSEASEKLFF
TRBJ2-2,15,TRBV2,CASTTGMFNTGELFF
TRBJ1-1,14,TRBV18,CASSLGTGSTEAFF
TRBJ1-3,15,TRBV7-3,CASSLGQGVGNTIYF
TRBJ1-2,16,TRBV27,CASSGGRGGVGYGYTF
TRBJ2-5,14,TRBV18,CASSPSGGAETQYF
TRBJ2-7,12,TRBV12-3/TRBV12-4,CASSSGSYEQYF
TRBJ1-5,14,TRBV6-2/TRBV6-3,CASSAGRGNQPQHF
TRBJ1-1,11,TRBV2,CASSEGGEAFF
TRBJ2-2,17,TRBV27,CASTSETGGTNTGELFF
TRBJ1-1,13,TRBV11-3,CASSLSGGNEAFF